This T cell receptor beta chain appears in the sequencing data of a study of control samples from healthy donors and cancer patients. Clones were read by immunoSEQ multiplex PCR, and TCRdb kept only the in-frame ones, dropping some. The sample carries some 58,000 clones, around 87% recorded once. This clone appeared a few times. The sequenced sample was PBMCs. The sequence was collected from a woman aged 60-70 years with lung cancer.

Here the CDR3 reads CASSPRRSVAGNTIYF. The CDR3 DNA is TGTGCCAGCAGCCCCCGACGGAGCGTAGCTGGAAACACCATATATTTT. The V gene is TRBV3-1 (or the pseudogene TRBV3-2), the J gene TRBJ1-3; D unresolved. This CDR3 contains 16 residues. V gave up 4 bases and J gave up 2 bases, with 15 bases separating them. Germline CDR1 and CDR2: LGHDT and YNNKEL (reference sequence).